This record concerns one TCR beta chain sequence. Data came from immunoSEQ multiplex PCR; TCRdb stores just in-frame clones and leaves some out. Among approximately 100,000 clones listed, 75% to 90% were seen once. Germline V gene lookup returns CDR1 LNHDA and CDR2 SQIVND (reference sequence). The V gene end was trimmed by 3 bases and the J gene end by 6 bases; junction bases not matched to a gene: 5. The CDR3 length is 15 residues. These data originate in a study of blood T cell repertoires in COVID-19. This clonotype was sampled from a man older than 75 with acute or convalescent COVID-19. The genes are TRBV19 and TRBJ2-1, with 10 bases matching TRBD2. Sequencing was done on a sample of peripheral blood. The CDR3 coding sequence is TGTGCCAGTAGTATGCGGTCTAGCGGGAGCAATGAGCAGTTCTTC. This translates into CASSMRSSGSNEQFF. Full variable domain (outside the CDR3, taken from reference TRBV19 and TRBJ2-1): DGGITQSPKYLFRKEGQNVTLSCEQNLNHDAMYWYRQDPGQGLRLIYYSQIVNDFQKGDIAEGYSVSREKKESFPLTVTSAQKNPTAFYLCASSMRSSGSNEQFFGPGTRLTVL.